This T cell receptor (beta chain) originates from a study of blood T cell repertoires in COVID-19. As for the study in general: Collection of acute and convalescent COVID-19 samples took place in the United States, Italy and Spain.

V gave up 2 bases and J gave up 4 bases; unmatched junction bases: 13. Germline CDR1 reads LNHDA; CDR2 reads SQIVND (reference sequence). The CDR3 runs 18 residues. In the original processing: Scientists estimated how many nucleated cells there were by amplifying reference gene primers. Some clones are missing from TCRdb's copy, which holds only in-frame ones; the method was immunoSEQ multiplex PCR. That table supplies the V and J calls and clone size; D and trimming were determined from the DNA. The sample holds 150,000 to 200,000 clones, 88% seen once. Sequencing was performed on peripheral blood. The rearrangement uses TRBV19 and TRBJ2-1; TRBD2 matches at 8 bases. This receptor was identified in a human donor in a cohort sampled during active COVID-19. The CDR3 DNA is TGTGCCAGTAGTATAAGATCCTCCGGGACTAGAGGATACAATGAGCAGTTCTTC. Encoded protein: CASSIRSSGTRGYNEQFF.